Below, 27 T cell receptor beta chains from the same sample are listed, as sequenced in a study of OX40 agonist ivuxolimab in advanced cancers. Produced via immunoSEQ multiplex PCR; TCRdb's table is partial and in-frame only. This table has around 14,000 clones, 91% appearing once. The specimen was CD4+ or CD8+ T cells sorted from blood, collected in a trial of the OX40 agonist ivuxolimab. These receptors all stem from an adult with an advanced solid tumor such as melanoma, head and neck, liver or kidney cancer.

This rearrangement joins TRBV6-5 to TRBJ2-5, with D tentatively TRBD1 (6 bases). CDR1 and CDR2 from the germline V gene are MNHEY and SVGAGI. Trimming took 7 bases from V and 0 from J, leaving 15 bases between them. The CDR3 is 15 amino acids. The CDR3 coding sequence is TGTGCCAGCAATCCTTACCGGGACAACCAAGAGACCCAGTACTTC. Protein sequence: CASNPYRDNQETQYF.

The chain has TRBV9 and TRBJ1-3; D perhaps matches TRBD1 (5 bases). Germline lookup yields CDR1 SGDLS and CDR2 YYNGEE. CDR3 length: 15 amino acids. Between the trimmed V and J ends, which lost 0 bases and 1 base, there was a span of 8 bases. CDR3 bases: TGTGCCAGCAGCGTAGAGGGGTCGTCTGGAAACACCATATATTTT. Translating it yields CASSVEGSSGNTIYF. The full variable domain, completed using reference TRBV9 and TRBJ1-3, is DSGVTQTPKHLITATGQRVTLRCSPRSGDLSVYWYQQSLDQGLQFLIQYYNGEERAKGNILERFSAQQFPDLHSELNLSSLELGDSALYFCASSVEGSSGNTIYFGEGSWLTVV.

The chain uses TRBV28 and TRBJ2-1; 11 bases are shared with TRBD1. The trim removed 4 bases at V and 0 bases at J, leaving 8 bases unmatched. From germline, CDR1 is MDHEN and CDR2 SYDVKM. This CDR3 spans 18 amino acids. CDR3 sequence: CASSWGTGGYSSYNEQFF. DNA of the CDR3: TGTGCCAGCAGTTGGGGGACAGGGGGTTACAGCTCCTACAATGAGCAGTTCTTC.

The chain joins TRBV7-9 to TRBJ1-1; D gene uncertain. CDR3 length: 13 residues. The ends were cut back, 2 bases at V and 8 bases at J, with 12 bases in the middle. Germline CDR1 is SEHNR and CDR2 is FQNEAQ (reference sequence). The CDR3 loop is CASSLTHDGEAFF. In nucleotides, the CDR3 is TGTGCCAGCAGCTTAACCCACGACGGGGAAGCTTTCTTT.

The chain uses TRBV4-1 and TRBJ2-7, with D hard to call. Trimming cost V 0 bases and J 3 bases, with 9 bases left between them. This CDR3 contains 14 residues. Germline V gives CDR1 MGHRA, CDR2 YSYEKL. CDR3 loop: CASSQDFKFYEQYF. The CDR3 DNA reads as TGCGCCAGCAGCCAAGACTTTAAATTCTACGAGCAGTACTTC.

The V gene is TRBV9, the J gene TRBJ2-7; TRBD2 matches at 9 bases. Germline CDR1 reads SGDLS; CDR2 reads YYNGEE. V lost 0 bases to trimming and J lost 3 bases; unmatched junction nucleotides: 1. The CDR3 length is 14 residues. The CDR3 region is CASSVGREGYEQYF. For the CDR3, the DNA is TGTGCCAGCAGCGTAGGGCGGGAGGGCTACGAGCAGTACTTC.

This clone was observed once. This chain connects TRBV19 to TRBJ1-5; D not certain. This CDR3 contains 14 residues. Germline V gene lookup returns CDR1 LNHDA and CDR2 SQIVND (reference sequence). V was cut by 8 bases and J by 0 bases, with 11 bases left in between. CDR3 in DNA: TGTGCCAGTGGCAGACAAACTAGCAATCAGCCCCAGCATTTT. Translating gives CASGRQTSNQPQHF.

The chain has TRBV13 and TRBJ2-1; 11 bases align to TRBD2. Germline CDR1 and CDR2: PRHDT and FYEKMQ (reference sequence). The CDR3 covers 16 residues. Trimming removed 4 bases from V and 4 bases from J; junction bases left unmatched: 6. This chain's CDR3 is CASSSNSGRAYNEQFF. CDR3 coding DNA: TGTGCCAGCAGCTCGAATAGCGGGAGGGCTTACAATGAGCAGTTCTTC.

The CDR3 is CASSDSGLAPYNEQFF. The CDR3 region has the DNA TGTGCCAGCAGTGACTCGGGACTAGCGCCGTACAATGAGCAGTTCTTC. The chain uses TRBV6-4 and TRBJ2-1; TRBD2 matches at 10 bases. After removal of 0 bases from V and 4 bases from J, the junction contained 3 bases not matched to a gene. The CDR3 totals 16 residues. Germline V gene lookup returns CDR1 MRHNA and CDR2 SNTAGT.

The chain recombines TRBV19 with TRBJ2-7, with D perhaps TRBD2 (6 bases). V lost 0 bases, J lost 3 bases, and 12 bases lay in between. Germline lookup yields CDR1 LNHDA and CDR2 SQIVND (reference sequence). There are 15 residues in the CDR3. The CDR3 reads CASSIEAGLGYEQYF. The CDR3, as DNA: TGTGCCAGTAGTATAGAGGCGGGATTGGGCTACGAGCAGTACTTC.

This chain joins TRBV15 and TRBJ2-3; D is uncertain. Looked up from germline, CDR1 is LNHNV and CDR2 is YYDKDF (reference sequence). Trimming shortened V by 0 bases and J by 1 base, and 8 bases separated the two germline ends. This CDR3 is 15 amino acids long. CDR3 amino acids: CATSREASGTDTQYF. For the CDR3, the DNA is TGTGCCACCAGCAGAGAGGCTTCCGGCACAGATACGCAGTATTTT.

By share of the sample, this clone is large. The chain recombines TRBV28 with TRBJ1-5, with 7 bases aligning to TRBD1. Germline V lookup: CDR1 MDHEN, CDR2 SYDVKM. The trim removed 5 bases at V and 7 bases at J, leaving 8 bases unmatched. The CDR3 sequence is 14 residues long. Here the CDR3 DNA reads TGTGCCAGCAGTACCACAGGGGTCTACCAGCCCCAGCATTTT. It yields the protein CASSTTGVYQPQHF.

The chain employs TRBV29-1 and TRBJ1-1; D is unclear. Trimming removed 4 bases from V and 5 bases from J, with 2 bases in between. CDR3 length: 9 amino acids. CDR1 is SQVTM and CDR2 is ANQGSEA in the germline V gene. DNA of the CDR3: TGCAGCGTTGGAACTGAAGCTTTCTTT. This translates into CSVGTEAFF. Using reference TRBV29-1 and TRBJ1-1 for the parts outside the CDR3, the full variable domain is SAVISQKPSRDICQRGTSLTIQCQVDSQVTMMFWYRQQPGQSLTLIATANQGSEATYESGFVIDKFPISRPNLTFSTLTVSNMSPEDSSIYLCSVGTEAFFGQGTRLTVV.

The J gene is TRBJ2-1, the V gene TRBV7-5; the D call in the table, TRBD2, was not verified against the DNA. TRBV7-5 is given as a pseudogene. This CDR3 spans 15 amino acids. The CDR3 here is CARSLESGWKDEQFF. The CDR3 DNA reads TGTGCCAGAAGCTTAGAAAGCGGGTGGAAGGATGAGCAGTTCTTC.

The chain recombines TRBV13 with TRBJ2-1, with 11 positions matching TRBD2. This CDR3 spans 16 amino acids. CDR1 PRHDT and CDR2 FYEKMQ come from the germline V gene (reference sequence). V dropped 7 bases and J dropped 8; count of bases not matched to a gene: 13. CDR3 loop: CASTLTLAGVRDEQFF. CDR3 DNA: TGTGCCAGCACCCTGACACTAGCGGGGGTGAGGGATGAGCAGTTCTTC.

The V and J genes are TRBV27 and TRBJ1-3; D unresolved. Germline V gene sequence: CDR1 MNHEY, CDR2 SMNVEV (reference sequence). Trimming cost V 0 bases and J 4 bases, with 10 bases left between them. This CDR3 is built from 15 residues. CDR3 region: CASSLSRGLGNTIYF. The DNA of the CDR3 is TGTGCCAGCAGTTTATCGCGGGGTTTAGGAAACACCATATATTTT.

The gene calls are TRBV7-6 and TRBJ2-2, with TRBD2 matching 8 bases. J lost 0 bases, V lost 3 bases, and 6 bases had no gene match. Germline V CDR1 and CDR2: SGHVS, FNYEAQ. This CDR3 region has 17 residues. The DNA for the CDR3 is TGTGCCAGCAGCTTCCCCAAGCGGGGGACGAACACCGGGGAGCTGTTTTTT. Encoded protein: CASSFPKRGTNTGELFF.

V is TRBV27 and J is TRBJ2-1; 11 bases align to TRBD2. The CDR3 loop spans 15 amino acids. Per germline, CDR1 MNHEY and CDR2 SMNVEV (reference sequence). The V and J ends lost 7 bases and 8 bases, in that order; junction bases with no gene match: 10. The CDR3 coding sequence is TGTGCCAGCAACTCTCTAGCGGGAGGTCCCCATGAGCAGTTCTTC. It is translated as CASNSLAGGPHEQFF.

This rearrangement joins TRBV13 to TRBJ2-1; D unresolved. Germline lookup yields CDR1 PRHDT and CDR2 FYEKMQ (reference sequence). This CDR3 is built from 14 residues. V was trimmed by 2 bases and J by 7 bases, leaving 12 bases between them. The CDR3 coding sequence is TGTGCCAGCAGCTTACATTCTTCCGGGAATGAGCAGTTCTTC. Encoded protein: CASSLHSSGNEQFF.

The chain is built from TRBV27 and TRBJ2-3; 8 bases line up with TRBD2. The CDR3 sequence is 15 residues long. V gave up 8 bases and J gave up 3 bases; unmatched junction bases: 10. From germline, CDR1 is MNHEY and CDR2 SMNVEV (reference sequence). The CDR3 loop reads CASGAGAFGTDTQYF. The CDR3 DNA follows: TGTGCCAGCGGAGCGGGAGCTTTTGGAACAGATACGCAGTATTTT.

The chain employs TRBV28 and TRBJ2-1, with TRBD1 matching over 10 bases. Germline CDR1 is MDHEN and CDR2 is SYDVKM. The CDR3 consists of 18 residues. J gave up 5 bases and V 2 bases, and 12 bases lay outside the gene matches. The CDR3: CASSLPMTWDRGDNEQFF. The CDR3 bases are TGTGCCAGCAGTTTACCTATGACGTGGGACAGGGGAGACAATGAGCAGTTCTTC.

The chain combines TRBV5-6 with TRBJ1-5, with 7 bases that match TRBD1. CDR3 length: 15 amino acids. The V and J ends lost 0 bases and 4 bases, in that order; junction bases with no gene match: 4. CDR1 is SGHDT and CDR2 is YYEEEE in the germline V gene. The CDR3: CASSLGAQGNQPQHF. CDR3 bases: TGTGCCAGCAGCTTGGGCGCACAGGGGAATCAGCCCCAGCATTTT.

In its sample, this clone was seen once. This chain connects TRBV28 to TRBJ2-6, with D unclear. In germline, CDR1 is MDHEN, CDR2 SYDVKM. This CDR3 region has 15 residues. V was cut by 1 base and J by 1 base, with 5 bases left in between. CDR3 nucleotides: TGTGCCAGCAGTTTATTCGTTTCTGGGGCCAACGTCCTGACTTTC. This sequence encodes CASSLFVSGANVLTF.

This sequence joins TRBV5-6 and TRBJ2-7; a weak D match, TRBD2 (5 bases). V lost 4 bases, J lost 2 bases, and 10 bases lay in between. Germline V gene data show CDR1 as SGHDT and CDR2 as YYEEEE. The CDR3 has 13 residues. The CDR3 spells CASSLGGTYEQYF. CDR3 DNA sequence: TGTGCCAGCAGCCTCGGAGGAACCTACGAGCAGTACTTC. The entire variable domain, with the rest obtained from reference TRBV5-6 and TRBJ2-7, is as follows: DAGVTQSPTHLIKTRGQQVTLRCSPKSGHDTVSWYQQALGQGPQFIFQYYEEEERQRGNFPDRFSGHQFPNYSSELNVNALLLGDSALYLCASSLGGTYEQYFGPGTRLTVT.

The gene calls are TRBV7-9 and TRBJ1-4; TRBD1 matches at 7 bases. The CDR3 runs to 16 residues. Germline CDR1 reads SEHNR; CDR2 reads FQNEAQ (reference sequence). The junction had 13 bases not matched to a gene; V was cut back by 5 bases and J by 7 bases. The CDR3 DNA sequence: TGTGCCAGCAGCACTACCGGGACAGCACGTGGTGAAAAACTGTTTTTT. Its protein is CASSTTGTARGEKLFF.

The rearrangement uses TRBV27 and TRBJ2-1; D may be TRBD1 (5 bases). V lost 5 bases, J lost 7 bases, and 15 bases lay in between. This CDR3 is 14 amino acids long. The germline gives CDR1 MNHEY, CDR2 SMNVEV (reference sequence). The CDR3 region is CASSTRAKGNEQFF. The CDR3 nucleotides read TGTGCCAGCAGTACCAGGGCGAAAGGGAATGAGCAGTTCTTC.

The V gene is TRBV7-9, the J gene TRBJ1-2; D is undetermined. Trimming shortened V by 8 bases and J by 0 bases, and 16 bases separated the two germline ends. The CDR3 has 15 residues. Per germline, CDR1 SEHNR and CDR2 FQNEAQ (reference sequence). This CDR3 reads CASPDHGHPNYGYTF. The CDR3 region has the DNA TGTGCCAGCCCGGACCACGGGCACCCTAACTATGGCTACACCTTC.